Below are 16 T cell receptor beta chains sequenced from a single sample in a study of identical twins listed by TCRdb under 2016. The library was generated by 5' RACE. The sequencing machine was an Illumina HiSeq 2000. The public sequencing data were trimmed at Q25 with fastp and processed into clonotypes with MiXCR by TCRdb, which kept only in-frame beta chains. Rows are combined by CDR3 protein, so each entry shows the most common genes and DNA. Recorded for this sample are 690,000 or so distinct CDR3 sequences; over 8.5% of them occurred a single time. The ten largest clones capture approximately 0.94% of the sample. The sample also formed part of further work on yellow fever vaccine responses in identical twins.

Sequenced input: PBMCs. The receptors stem from a woman under 30 in good health.

This clonotype has a handful of counts. The chain is built from TRBV4-1 and TRBJ2-2, with D tentatively TRBD1 (6 bases). The germline gives CDR1 MGHRA, CDR2 YSYEKL. The length of the CDR3 is 17 residues. V was pared by 0 bases and J by 0 bases, with 11 bases between. The CDR3 nucleotides are TGCGCCAGCAGCCAAGATAAGGACAGAGCGAACACCGGGGAGCTGTTTTTT. This encodes CASSQDKDRANTGELFF.

This clonotype has more than one count but fewer than ten. One end of the junction varies from germline; a read error may be responsible. V is TRBV6-5 and J is TRBJ2-3, with 10 bases that match TRBD2. Per the germline V gene, CDR1 is MNHEY and CDR2 is SVGAGI. There are 12 residues in the CDR3. The CDR3 is CASNDVGLAAVF. CDR3 bases: TGTGCCAGCAACGACGTCGGACTAGCGGCAGTTTTT.

V is TRBV3-1 and J is TRBJ2-7; 9 bases fit TRBD1. V lost 8 bases, J lost 5 bases, and 10 bases stayed unmatched. The CDR3 length is 14 residues. Germline V CDR1 and CDR2: LGHDT, YNNKEL (reference sequence). CDR3 loop: CASAPGTGLNEQYF. CDR3 sequence (DNA): TGTGCCAGCGCTCCCGGGACAGGGTTGAACGAGCAGTACTTC.

CDR3: CASSPPRGGPYNEQFF. DNA of the CDR3: TGTGCCAGCTCACCACCGAGGGGGGGCCCGTACAATGAGCAGTTCTTC. The chain is built from TRBV18 and TRBJ2-1; possible D gene TRBD2, 7 bases. The V end lost 0 bases, the J end lost 4 bases, and 13 bases lay between the germline ends. The CDR3 spans 16 residues. CDR1 is KGHSH, CDR2 LQKENI, per germline.

This chain joins TRBV20-1 and TRBJ1-1; the match to TRBD1 covers 11 bases. Germline V gene data show CDR1 as DFQATT and CDR2 as SNEGSKA (reference sequence). This CDR3 has 12 residues. Germline trimming cut 3 bases from V and 6 bases from J; bases unmatched to any gene: 0. CDR3 sequence: CSARGQGAEAFF. The CDR3 DNA reads TGCAGTGCTAGGGGACAGGGGGCTGAAGCTTTCTTT.

The V call is TRBV14, the J call TRBJ2-1, with 9 bases lining up with TRBD2. This CDR3 comprises 18 residues. Looked up from germline, CDR1 is SGHDN and CDR2 is FVKESK. With V trimmed by 0 bases and J by 4 bases, 10 bases remained unmatched. The CDR3: CASSQDLSTSGSYNEQFF. As DNA, the CDR3 is TGTGCCAGCAGCCAAGATCTGTCGACTAGCGGTTCTTACAATGAGCAGTTCTTC.

This chain links TRBV7-2 with TRBJ1-1; D is unresolved. Germline values: CDR1 SGHTA, CDR2 FQGNSA. The CDR3 consists of 13 residues. Trimming stripped 5 bases from V and 2 bases from J, with 9 bases between. The CDR3 loop reads CASSVTPNTEAFF. DNA of the CDR3: TGTGCCAGCAGCGTAACACCCAACACTGAAGCTTTCTTT.

This chain connects TRBV4-2 to TRBJ2-1; the match to TRBD2 covers 7 bases. This CDR3 has 14 amino acids. Germline CDR1 and CDR2: LGHNA and YNFKEQ. V dropped 2 bases and J dropped 8; count of bases not matched to a gene: 6. The CDR3 spells CASSQTSVRDEQFF. CDR3 bases: TGTGCCAGCAGCCAAACTAGCGTGAGGGATGAGCAGTTCTTC.

The chain employs TRBV6-2 or TRBV6-3 and TRBJ2-7, with a weak D call TRBD1 (6 bases). Germline CDR1 reads MNHEY; CDR2 reads SVGEGT. V was shortened by 7 bases and J by 2 bases, with 9 bases between the two germline ends. The CDR3 loop spans 12 amino acids. As DNA, the CDR3 is TGTGCCAGCAAACGGACAGCCTACGAGCAGTACTTC. Its translation is CASKRTAYEQYF.

This clonotype was observed a few times. Here the CDR3 DNA reads TGTGCCAGCAGCTGGGACCCCTCCTACGAGCAGTACTTC. Translated, it gives CASSWDPSYEQYF. The chain uses TRBV12-3 or TRBV12-4 and TRBJ2-7, with D perhaps TRBD1 or TRBD2 (5 bases each). Trimming took 6 bases from V and 0 from J, leaving 9 bases between them. The CDR3 spans 13 residues.

This clonotype came up a few times. The chain couples TRBV2 to TRBJ2-1; 7 bases are shared with TRBD2. The germline gives CDR1 SNHLY, CDR2 FYNNEI. The CDR3 consists of 15 residues. With 4 bases clipped from V and 8 bases from J, the junction kept 11 bases outside the gene matches. For the CDR3, the DNA is TGTGCCAGCAGTGGGGGACTCCCTAGCGGCGATGAGCAGTTCTTC. It yields the protein CASSGGLPSGDEQFF.

This clonotype came up a few times. This chain uses TRBV10-3 with TRBJ2-5; a possible D gene is TRBD2 (6 bases). The CDR3 sequence is 17 residues long. Germline CDR1 and CDR2: ENHRY and SYGVKD. The V end was cut by 8 bases, the J end by 9 bases, with 31 bases between. The CDR3 nucleotides read TGTGCCATCGGAAGGGACTTTTCTTCCGATAAACCGACGCCCCAGTACTTC. Its translation: CAIGRDFSSDKPTPQYF.

The sample holds a few counts of this clonotype. V is TRBV4-2 and J is TRBJ2-7; D is unclear. The CDR3 has 15 residues. Trimming shortened V by 0 bases and J by 2 bases, and 11 bases separated the two germline ends. Germline values: CDR1 LGHNA, CDR2 YNFKEQ. The DNA for the CDR3 is TGTGCCAGCAGCCAAGATTGGGATGCTGCCTACGAGCAGTACTTC. This translates into CASSQDWDAAYEQYF.

In this sample, this clonotype turned up many times. The chain's CDR3 is CATSDSDRVNIQYF. CDR3 in DNA: TGTGCCACCAGTGACTCGGACAGGGTAAACATTCAGTACTTC. The gene calls are TRBV24-1 and TRBJ2-4, with 8 bases aligning to TRBD1. The CDR3 length is 14 residues. The V gene end was trimmed by 4 bases and the J gene end by 6 bases; junction bases not matched to a gene: 4. CDR1 and CDR2 from the germline V gene are KGHDR and SFDVKD.

This clonotype has more than one count but fewer than ten. The chain carries TRBV4-3 and TRBJ2-1; the match to TRBD2 covers 10 bases. CDR1 is LGHNA, CDR2 YSLEER, per germline. V lost 0 bases to trimming and J lost 4 bases; unmatched junction nucleotides: 12. CDR3 length equals 19 residues. The CDR3 DNA sequence: TGCGCCAGCAGCCAAGATTCATCGCCAGGACTAGCGGCATACAATGAGCAGTTCTTC. This gives the protein CASSQDSSPGLAAYNEQFF.

This clonotype was found a few times. The chain links TRBV2 to TRBJ2-3; 8 nucleotides align to TRBD2. Losses at the gene ends were 6 bases for V and 1 base for J; bases not matched to a gene: 6. The V gene's germline CDR1 is SNHLY and CDR2 FYNNEI. The CDR3 covers 15 residues. CDR3 amino acids: CASRLAGRRTDTQYF. CDR3 bases: TGTGCCAGCAGGTTAGCGGGGAGACGCACAGATACGCAGTATTTT.